This entry lists 28 T cell receptor beta chains sequenced from one sample in a study of chemoradiotherapy in HPV16-positive cancers. Data came from immunoSEQ multiplex PCR; TCRdb stores just in-frame clones and leaves some out. The table records 700 to 900 clones, about 95% of them present only once. Source: tumor tissue, taken from a patient who underwent chemoradiotherapy. The receptors originated from a human donor with HPV-associated anogenital cancer.

This rearrangement joins TRBV5-1 to TRBJ1-1; D unclear. The V gene lost 2 bases and the J gene lost 1 base, with 9 bases spanning the gap. This CDR3 spans 14 amino acids. Germline V lookup: CDR1 SGHRS, CDR2 YFSETQ. The CDR3: CASSFDITNTEAFF. CDR3 DNA sequence: TGCGCCAGCAGCTTCGATATTACGAACACTGAAGCTTTCTTT.

Only a few counts were recorded for this clone. The J gene is TRBJ1-2, the V gene TRBV29-1; D is ambiguous. Germline V gene sequence: CDR1 SQVTM, CDR2 ANQGSEA. V lost 3 bases and J lost 9, with 2 bases in between. CDR3 length: 8 residues. CDR3 sequence reads: CSVDSYTF. The CDR3, as DNA: TGCAGCGTTGACAGCTACACCTTC.

This chain links TRBV4-2 with TRBJ2-5, with unresolved D. Germline CDR1 and CDR2: LGHNA and YNFKEQ. The V end lost 3 bases, the J end lost 5 bases, and 7 bases lay between the germline ends. The CDR3 contains 12 residues. This chain's CDR3 is CASSQVRETQYF. The CDR3 coding sequence is TGTGCCAGCAGCCAGGTTCGGGAGACCCAGTACTTC.

The rearrangement joins TRBV5-4 to TRBJ2-5; D may be TRBD2 (6 bases). The length of the CDR3 is 14 residues. V was cut by 2 bases and J by 5 bases, with 13 bases left in between. Looked up from germline, CDR1 is SGHNT and CDR2 is YYREEE (reference sequence). The CDR3 DNA is TGTGCCAGCAGCTTTAGGGGAGGTCGGGAGACCCAGTACTTC. This sequence encodes CASSFRGGRETQYF.

The table lists this clone with a count of one. The chain couples TRBV6-5 to TRBJ1-5; possibly TRBD1 for D (5 bases). V lost 3 bases, J lost 3 bases, and 9 bases lay in between. The CDR3 totals 14 residues. Germline lookup yields CDR1 MNHEY and CDR2 SVGAGI. CDR3 DNA sequence: TGTGCCAGCAGTTATCAAGGGGTCAATCAGCCCCAGCATTTT. This translates into CASSYQGVNQPQHF.

The V call is TRBV18, the J call TRBJ2-3, with TRBD2 identical over 9 bases. Germline trimming cut 6 bases from V and 2 bases from J; bases unmatched to any gene: 6. In germline, CDR1 is KGHSH, CDR2 LQKENI. The CDR3 has 15 amino acids. The CDR3 loop is CASSLGTSNTDTQYF. The CDR3 DNA reads TGTGCCAGCTCCCTAGGGACTAGCAACACAGATACGCAGTATTTT.

The chain's CDR3 is CASRPGTGSRSEAFF. The DNA for the CDR3 is TGTGCCAGCCGACCCGGGACAGGGTCGAGATCTGAAGCTTTCTTT. V usage is TRBV6-1 and J usage is TRBJ1-1; 9 positions match TRBD1. Germline CDR1 reads MNHNS; CDR2 reads SASEGT. J was trimmed by 6 bases and V by 8 bases; bases with no gene match: 13. This CDR3 spans 15 amino acids.

The chain is built from TRBV7-3 and TRBJ2-2; 8 positions agree with TRBD1. The CDR3 extends over 14 amino acids. The ends lost 5 bases at V and 11 bases at J; junction bases unmatched: 10. Germline V gene sequence: CDR1 SGHTA, CDR2 FQGTGA. The CDR3 loop is CASSPRTGWDELFF. The CDR3 DNA reads as TGTGCCAGCAGCCCGAGGACAGGGTGGGACGAGCTGTTTTTT. Supplemented by reference TRBV7-3 and TRBJ2-2, the full variable domain reads GAGVSQTPSNKVTEKGKYVELRCDPISGHTALYWYRQSLGQGPEFLIYFQGTGAADDSGLPNDRFFAVRPEGSVSTLKIQRTERGDSAVYLCASSPRTGWDELFFGEGSRLTVL.

The chain carries TRBV11-1 and TRBJ2-7; 10 nucleotides match TRBD1. J gave up 2 bases and V 4 bases, and 5 bases lay outside the gene matches. Germline CDR1 and CDR2: SGHAT and FQDESV (reference sequence). The CDR3 has 15 amino acids. The CDR3 sequence is CASSSPDRGAYEQYF. The CDR3 coding sequence is TGTGCCAGCAGCTCGCCGGACAGGGGGGCCTACGAGCAGTACTTC.

This rearrangement joins TRBV7-8 to TRBJ2-7; TRBD2 might be the D (6 bases). CDR1 is SGHVS, CDR2 FQNEAQ, per germline. The CDR3 totals 17 residues. The ends were cut back, 6 bases at V and 1 base at J, with 22 bases in the middle. The CDR3 bases are TGTGCCAGCAGTTCTCAAAGACTGCGGGACGGTTCCTACGAGCAGTACTTC. Amino acid sequence: CASSSQRLRDGSYEQYF.

In DNA form, the CDR3 reads TGTGCCAGCAGGCCAGCGGGGGGCTGGGATACGCAGTATTTT. Encoded protein: CASRPAGGWDTQYF. This rearrangement joins TRBV6-5 to TRBJ2-3, with 9 bases aligning to TRBD2. V gave up 6 bases and J gave up 6 bases; unmatched junction bases: 7. Germline V lookup: CDR1 MNHEY, CDR2 SVGAGI. CDR3 length: 14 amino acids.

The V gene is TRBV29-1, the J gene TRBJ2-2; 8 positions match TRBD1. With 8 bases clipped from V and 5 bases from J, the junction kept 13 bases outside the gene matches. The CDR3 is 15 residues long. Germline assignment: CDR1 SQVTM and CDR2 ANQGSEA. CDR3 in amino acids: CSITSGGVRTGELFF. The CDR3 nucleotides are TGCAGCATTACATCAGGGGGCGTTCGGACCGGGGAGCTGTTTTTT.

The chain has TRBV5-1 and TRBJ2-5; the D is unclear. V lost 0 bases and J lost 2, with 11 bases in between. CDR3 length: 15 amino acids. The V gene's germline CDR1 is SGHRS and CDR2 YFSETQ. CDR3 DNA sequence: TGCGCCAGCAGCTTGGACGGCAGACGACAAGAGACCCAGTACTTC. Residues: CASSLDGRRQETQYF.

The rearrangement links TRBV7-6 to TRBJ2-3, with unresolved D. The germline CDR1 and CDR2 sequences are SGHVS and FNYEAQ. The CDR3 runs 15 residues. V lost 0 bases, J lost 0 bases, and 7 bases lay in between. CDR3 DNA: TGTGCCAGCAGCTTAGCGGCCGCTAGCACAGATACGCAGTATTTT. It specifies CASSLAAASTDTQYF.

This chain links TRBV15 with TRBJ2-7; D remains unclear. The CDR3 has 13 amino acids. With 8 bases removed from V and 2 bases from J, the gap between germline ends came to 13 bases. Germline CDR1 LNHNV, CDR2 YYDKDF (reference sequence). The CDR3 sequence is CATSALGTYEQYF. CDR3 coding DNA: TGTGCCACCTCCGCGTTAGGTACCTACGAGCAGTACTTC.

The J gene is TRBJ2-2, the V gene TRBV6-1; possible D gene TRBD2, 7 bases. Germline CDR1 is MNHNS and CDR2 is SASEGT. Trimming removed 4 bases at V and 4 bases at J, with 13 bases between. This CDR3 is built from 15 residues. The CDR3 sequence is CASSVDGGLTGELFF. The DNA of the CDR3 is TGTGCCAGCAGTGTTGACGGGGGGCTCACCGGGGAGCTGTTTTTT.

The chain combines TRBV5-6 with TRBJ2-1, with a weak D call TRBD2 (5 bases). V was shortened by 5 bases and J by 9 bases, with 18 bases between the two germline ends. Germline V gives CDR1 SGHDT, CDR2 YYEEEE. The CDR3 runs 14 residues. This CDR3 is CASRRKTREGEQFF. CDR3 DNA: TGTGCCAGCAGGCGCAAGACGAGGGAAGGTGAGCAGTTCTTC.

The rearrangement links TRBV10-3 to TRBJ1-5; 7 nucleotides agree with TRBD1. The germline CDR1 and CDR2 sequences are ENHRY and SYGVKD. J lost 11 bases, V lost 5 bases, and 9 bases had no gene match. This CDR3 has 13 residues. The CDR3 loop is CAISLDRAAAQHF. The CDR3 DNA sequence: TGTGCCATCAGTCTTGACAGGGCGGCCGCCCAGCATTTT.

This chain joins TRBV7-9 and TRBJ2-1, with D perhaps TRBD1 or TRBD2 (5 bases each). Trimming removed 1 base at V and 10 bases at J, with 11 bases between. The CDR3 contains 13 residues. CDR1 is SEHNR, CDR2 FQNEAQ, per germline (reference sequence). The CDR3 is CASSLGLAGEQFF. The CDR3, as DNA: TGTGCCAGCAGCTTAGGGCTAGCAGGGGAGCAGTTCTTC.

This clone came up a few times. V usage is TRBV5-3 and J usage is TRBJ1-6, with 7 bases fitting TRBD1. TRBV5-3 is recorded as an ORF, its role being uncertain. V was pared by 4 bases and J by 14 bases, with 6 bases of the junction left unmatched. The CDR3 spans 12 residues. The CDR3 loop reads CARSTWTGSLHF. As DNA, the CDR3 is TGTGCCAGAAGCACTTGGACAGGATCCCTCCACTTT.

The gene calls are TRBV6-6 and TRBJ1-3; 7 nucleotides align to TRBD1. The CDR3 is made up of 16 amino acids. Germline V CDR1 and CDR2: MNHNY, SVGAGI (reference sequence). V shed 7 bases and J 0 bases; nucleotides not matched to a gene: 9. In DNA, the CDR3 is TGTGCCAGCACCCAAGCGACAGGGCACTCTGGAAACACCATATATTTT. Its protein is CASTQATGHSGNTIYF.

The chain couples TRBV6-6 to TRBJ1-2, with 7 bases fitting TRBD1. The CDR3 is made up of 13 amino acids. Germline trimming cut 6 bases from V and 2 bases from J; bases unmatched to any gene: 3. Germline values: CDR1 MNHNY, CDR2 SVGAGI (reference sequence). CDR3 sequence (DNA): TGTGCCAGCAGCCCGGGACAGAACTATGGCTACACCTTC. It specifies CASSPGQNYGYTF.

This clone has a single count. The chain carries TRBV7-2 and TRBJ1-2; D is undetermined. Trimming pared 2 bases from V and 6 bases from J, leaving 7 bases between. The CDR3 runs 12 residues. Germline V lookup: CDR1 SGHTA, CDR2 FQGNSA. This chain's CDR3 is CASSLLLDGYTF. CDR3 sequence (DNA): TGTGCCAGCAGCTTACTCTTGGATGGCTACACCTTC.

The chain employs TRBV10-3 and TRBJ2-3, with 11 bases aligning to TRBD2. CDR1 ENHRY and CDR2 SYGVKD come from the germline V gene. The V and J ends lost 3 bases and 2 bases, in that order; junction bases with no gene match: 4. The CDR3 is 16 residues long. The CDR3 nucleotides are TGTGCCATCAGTGAAGGTAGCGGGGGGGCCACAGATACGCAGTATTTT. Residues: CAISEGSGGATDTQYF.

CDR3 amino acids: CATAHLSGTGSYEQYF. The CDR3, as DNA: TGTGCCACCGCGCATCTTTCCGGGACAGGCTCCTACGAGCAGTACTTC. The gene calls are TRBV15 and TRBJ2-7; 8 bases are a match to TRBD1. With V trimmed by 8 bases and J by 0 bases, 12 bases remained unmatched. Germline V CDR1 and CDR2: LNHNV, YYDKDF (reference sequence). This CDR3 spans 16 amino acids.

The chain has TRBV19 and TRBJ2-6, with 7 nucleotides matching TRBD1. V trimming: 7 bases; J trimming: 0 bases; junction bases outside the gene matches: 15. Germline V gives CDR1 LNHDA, CDR2 SQIVND (reference sequence). The CDR3 spans 19 residues. CDR3 sequence (DNA): TGTGCCAGTAAAGGTCAGGCAACGGGACAGCACTCTGGGGCCAACGTCCTGACTTTC. Amino acid sequence: CASKGQATGQHSGANVLTF.

V gene TRBV13 combines with J gene TRBJ2-5; the D is unclear. Germline CDR1 reads PRHDT; CDR2 reads FYEKMQ (reference sequence). Trimming shortened V by 3 bases and J by 5 bases, and 4 bases separated the two germline ends. This CDR3 is 11 amino acids long. This CDR3 is CASSFGETQYF. Written as DNA, the CDR3 is TGTGCCAGCAGCTTTGGGGAGACCCAGTACTTC.

The rearrangement links TRBV19 to TRBJ1-4; D call uncertain. Per the germline V gene, CDR1 is LNHDA and CDR2 is SQIVND (reference sequence). Trimming cost V 10 bases and J 0 bases, with 6 bases left between them. The CDR3 length is 12 residues. This CDR3 reads CATRATNEKLFF. As DNA, the CDR3 is TGTGCCACCCGAGCAACTAATGAAAAACTGTTTTTT. Complete variable domain (other parts from reference TRBV19 and TRBJ1-4): DGGITQSPKYLFRKEGQNVTLSCEQNLNHDAMYWYRQDPGQGLRLIYYSQIVNDFQKGDIAEGYSVSREKKESFPLTVTSAQKNPTAFYLCATRATNEKLFFGSGTQLSVL.